This T cell receptor beta chain was sequenced during a study of blood T cell repertoires in COVID-19. The V and J ends lost 7 bases and 1 base respectively, with 15 bases between them. The length of the CDR3 is 15 residues. Germline assignment: CDR1 SGHRS and CDR2 YFSETQ. Using immunoSEQ multiplex PCR, the repertoire was profiled, and TCRdb retains in-frame clones only, with some absent. The sample consists of about 160,000 clones, roughly 84% of them appearing once. Specimen: peripheral blood. The clonotype comes from a woman at least 80 years old with active or convalescent COVID-19. This chain joins TRBV5-1 and TRBJ1-5; possibly TRBD1 for D (5 bases). In DNA form, the CDR3 reads TGCGCCAGCCGACTGACAGTAGGAAGCAATCAGCCCCAGCATTTT. It encodes CASRLTVGSNQPQHF.